This TCR beta chain stems from a study of cytomegalovirus exposure and HLA in healthy donors. Study-level information: In a later analysis, it was reported that the approximately 120 validation repertoires had been produced on the same platform as the 690 or so repertoires belonging to the first cohort.

Measured with immunoSEQ multiplex PCR; TCRdb has only the in-frame clones, and not every one. Of approximately 58,000 clones in the sample, roughly nine tenths were seen once. The validation cohort, a group of some 120 subjects, included the donors and was separate from the approximately 700-subject first cohort. This clone turned up a few times. Its antigen is as yet unknown. Points from the study as a whole: Despite most TCR sequences being rare, some public TCRs occurred in many donors. The study flagged some 170 TCR beta chains as cytomegalovirus-associated.

Trimming took 0 bases from V and 5 from J, leaving 15 bases between them. This CDR3 region has 16 residues. Per germline, CDR1 SGDLS and CDR2 YYNGEE. V gene TRBV9 combines with J gene TRBJ1-5; TRBD1 is a possible D gene (5 bases). The TCR comes from a woman in her twenties or thirties in good health and CMV-seronegative. Sequencing was done on a sample of PBMCs. The CDR3 DNA sequence: TGTGCCAGCAGCGTAGATGGGGGGTTTGGGGATCAGCCCCAGCATTTT. Residues: CASSVDGGFGDQPQHF.